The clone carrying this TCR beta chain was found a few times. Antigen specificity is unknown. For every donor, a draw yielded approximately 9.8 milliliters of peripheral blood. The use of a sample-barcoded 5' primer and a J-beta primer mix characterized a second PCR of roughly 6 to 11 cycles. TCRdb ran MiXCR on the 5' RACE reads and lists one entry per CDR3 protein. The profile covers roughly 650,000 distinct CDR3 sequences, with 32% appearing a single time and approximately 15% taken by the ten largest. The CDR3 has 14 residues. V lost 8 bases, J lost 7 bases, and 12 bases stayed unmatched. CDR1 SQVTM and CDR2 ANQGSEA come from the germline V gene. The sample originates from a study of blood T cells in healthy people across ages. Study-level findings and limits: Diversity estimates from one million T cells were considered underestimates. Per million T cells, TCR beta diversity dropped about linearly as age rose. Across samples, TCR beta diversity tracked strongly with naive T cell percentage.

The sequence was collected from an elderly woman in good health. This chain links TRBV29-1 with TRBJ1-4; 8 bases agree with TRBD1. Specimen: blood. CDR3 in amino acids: CSIAIQGAAEKLFF. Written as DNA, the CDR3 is TGCAGCATCGCGATTCAGGGGGCGGCTGAAAAACTGTTTTTT.